This TCR beta chain was profiled in a study of early T cells in non-severe SARS-CoV-2 infection (dated by TCRdb to 2020 to 2022). About the investigation overall: Bulk RNA from unsorted whole blood was used for TCR sequencing, so alpha and beta chains could not be paired.

Overall study results and their limits: VDJdb matching was skewed toward anti-spike CD8 responses, so virus-specific expansions were likely underestimated and private and CD4 specificities were missed.

This was a case-control study nested in a cohort of healthcare workers in London, UK, who had nasopharyngeal swab PCR tests and blood samples taken every week. Healthcare workers were recruited during the week of the UK lockdown, between 23 and 31 March 2020, and followed weekly for up to 16 weeks. The protocol used for the library was 5' RACE. Sequencer: NextSeq 500. In the TCR library protocol, unique molecular identifiers were attached to individual cDNA molecules to correct for PCR bias and sequencing error. TCR alpha and beta chains were both sequenced, and the abundances of alpha and beta sequences in each sample were closely correlated with each other. In the paper's pipeline: Decombinator V4 was used to perform V gene, J gene and CDR3 annotation of TCR sequences. TCRs were defined as expanded if a significant change between any two time points was detected under a Poisson model with p below 0.0001. TCR abundances were normalised to the total number of TCRs sequenced per sample and were expressed as counts per million. VDJdb, accessed 1 November 2021, was searched for CMV, EBV and SARS-CoV-2 annotated TCRs, excluding TCRs annotated for multiple antigens. In-frame beta chains were kept once TCRdb had trimmed the public reads at Q25 with fastp and called clones with MiXCR. CDR3 protein sequences are deduplicated, and each keeps its most common genes and DNA. The V and J calls follow TCRdb's processing rather than the paper's. This sample is represented by 64,000 or so distinct CDR3 sequences; approximately 10% of them were singletons. The top ten clones comprise just under 3% of the sample.

This clonotype was counted only a few times. The antigen it recognizes is unknown. Base qualities are missing; no much larger clone stands one base away. Sequences were derived from whole blood, sampled at baseline. The receptor was isolated from an adult who was a healthcare worker with PCR-confirmed SARS-CoV-2 infection or an uninfected control (not recorded which).

The DNA reads as follows: TGTGCCATCAGTGAGTCGGCCTGGTGGACAGGGTTGGCAGATACGCAGTATTTT. This yields the protein CAISESAWWTGLADTQYF. This sequence uses TRBV10-3 and TRBJ2-3; 8 bases in the middle match TRBD1. Looking up the germline V gene yields CDR1 ENHRY and CDR2 SYGVKD. Taken from cysteine to phenylalanine, the CDR3 has 18 residues. The read is trimmed to its CDR3 DNA, 54 bases read in frame from base 1. The germline V and J ends show losses of 0 bases and 4 bases respectively, and no gene match explains 12 bases of the junction.